Below are 28 T cell receptor beta chains sequenced from a single sample in a study of blood T cell repertoires in COVID-19. The assay was immunoSEQ multiplex PCR, and TCRdb's table has in-frame clones only and misses some. The profile shows around 390,000 clones, 80% to 90% of them singletons. Sequences were obtained from PBMCs or T cells enriched from blood (not recorded which). These receptors were taken from a woman between 50 and 59 years old who had recovered from COVID-19.

This clone occurred once. The chain links TRBV7-8 to TRBJ1-5; D remains unclear. V lost 1 base, J lost 5 bases, and 6 bases lay in between. Per the germline V gene, CDR1 is SGHVS and CDR2 is FQNEAQ. This CDR3 is built from 13 residues. The CDR3, as DNA: TGTGCCAGCAGCTTAGAACGAGATCAGCCCCAGCATTTT. Its translation: CASSLERDQPQHF.

The V gene is TRBV2, the J gene TRBJ1-4; D remains unclear. The CDR3 length is 15 residues. Per germline, CDR1 SNHLY and CDR2 FYNNEI. V lost 6 bases, J lost 0 bases, and 11 bases lay in between. The CDR3 DNA is TGTGCCAGCAGGGCCTTTTACACAACTAATGAAAAACTGTTTTTT. It codes for CASRAFYTTNEKLFF.

This clone has just a few counts. The chain uses TRBV6-5 and TRBJ1-2; 7 nucleotides align to TRBD1. Looked up from germline, CDR1 is MNHEY and CDR2 is SVGAGI. Trimming cost V 2 bases and J 6 bases; bases outside gene matches: 6. The CDR3 runs 14 residues. Here the CDR3 reads CASSYATGSNGYTF. CDR3 DNA sequence: TGTGCCAGCAGTTACGCGACAGGGTCGAATGGCTACACCTTC.

This clone has only one observation. The V and J genes are TRBV27 and TRBJ1-1, with 10 positions matching TRBD1. The CDR3 is made up of 15 amino acids. The V and J ends lost 3 bases and 3 bases, in that order; junction bases with no gene match: 4. Germline CDR1 MNHEY, CDR2 SMNVEV (reference sequence). CDR3 in amino acids: CASSFRQGADTEAFF. The CDR3 nucleotides read TGTGCCAGCAGTTTCCGACAGGGGGCGGACACTGAAGCTTTCTTT.

This clone was counted a single time. The chain links TRBV18 to TRBJ2-2, with 9 bases matching TRBD2. V trimming: 4 bases; J trimming: 6 bases; junction bases outside the gene matches: 3. The CDR3 has 14 amino acids. Per germline, CDR1 KGHSH and CDR2 LQKENI. The chain's CDR3 is CASSLGTSSGELFF. For the CDR3, the DNA is TGTGCCAGCTCACTCGGGACTAGCTCCGGGGAGCTGTTTTTT.

J is TRBJ1-5 and V is TRBV27, with 7 bases aligning to TRBD1. Germline values: CDR1 MNHEY, CDR2 SMNVEV (reference sequence). This CDR3 has 14 residues. V was clipped by 4 bases and J by 7 bases; unmatched bases: 7. The CDR3 loop is CASSSEGARQPQHF. The CDR3 region has the DNA TGTGCCAGCAGTTCCGAGGGGGCCCGGCAGCCCCAGCATTTT.

In its sample, this clone was seen once. The J gene is TRBJ2-1, the V gene TRBV5-4; tentatively, D is TRBD1 (6 bases). The germline V and J ends were trimmed by 3 bases and 3 bases, with 7 bases remaining between them. This CDR3 is 13 amino acids long. The germline gives CDR1 SGHNT, CDR2 YYREEE (reference sequence). The CDR3: CASSWTVYNEQFF. CDR3 sequence (DNA): TGTGCCAGCAGCTGGACAGTCTACAATGAGCAGTTCTTC.

This chain joins TRBV10-3 and TRBJ2-3, with 16 bases aligning to TRBD2. CDR1 is ENHRY and CDR2 is SYGVKD in the germline V gene. Trimming cost V 4 bases and J 1 base; bases outside gene matches: 8. The CDR3 has 19 amino acids. CDR3 nucleotides: TGTGCCATCAGTGGGGCCGGGACTAGCGGGGGGGTTGGCACAGATACGCAGTATTTT. Protein sequence: CAISGAGTSGGVGTDTQYF.

V is TRBV19 and J is TRBJ2-7; 7 bases map to TRBD2. The CDR3 is 13 residues long. The germline V gene has CDR1 LNHDA and CDR2 SQIVND (reference sequence). V lost 6 bases to trimming and J lost 4 bases; unmatched junction nucleotides: 6. CDR3 residues: CASRNRGGYEQYF. The CDR3, as DNA: TGTGCCAGTAGAAATCGGGGAGGGTACGAGCAGTACTTC.

V and J are TRBV7-9 and TRBJ1-3; D not resolved. Between the trimmed V and J ends, which lost 5 bases and 3 bases, there was a span of 11 bases. The CDR3 sequence is 14 residues long. CDR1 is SEHNR and CDR2 is FQNEAQ in the germline V gene (reference sequence). In nucleotides, the CDR3 is TGTGCCAGCAGCCCAACAGAGAGTGGAAACACCATATATTTT. It yields the protein CASSPTESGNTIYF.

The rearrangement uses TRBV27 and TRBJ2-7, with D possibly being TRBD2 (6 bases). V lost 4 bases and J lost 7, with 14 bases in between. The germline V gene encodes CDR1 MNHEY and CDR2 SMNVEV (reference sequence). The CDR3 is 13 amino acids. The CDR3 protein is CASSSGTDREQYF. The CDR3 DNA follows: TGTGCCAGCAGTTCGGGGACTGACCGGGAGCAGTACTTC.

The chain couples TRBV7-9 to TRBJ2-6; 7 positions agree with TRBD1. CDR3 length: 15 residues. V dropped 4 bases and J dropped 0; count of bases not matched to a gene: 0. The germline V gene encodes CDR1 SEHNR and CDR2 FQNEAQ (reference sequence). The CDR3 nucleotides read TGTGCCAGCAGCTGGACAGGCTCTGGGGCCAACGTCCTGACTTTC. This gives the protein CASSWTGSGANVLTF.

The genes are TRBV6-2 or TRBV6-3 and TRBJ1-2, with D unresolved. The CDR3 consists of 14 residues. Trimming cost V 2 bases and J 8 bases, with 15 bases left between them. Germline assignment: CDR1 MNHEY and CDR2 SVGEGT. Written as DNA, the CDR3 is TGTGCCAGCAGTTACGTTTCCGGGGTTGGCGGCTACACCTTC. Translating gives CASSYVSGVGGYTF.

This rearrangement joins TRBV5-8 to TRBJ1-1, with 8 bases matching TRBD1. The V gene end was trimmed by 2 bases and the J gene end by 4 bases; junction bases not matched to a gene: 16. This CDR3 has 18 residues. CDR1 and CDR2 (germline): SGHTS, YDEGEE. In DNA form, the CDR3 reads TGTGCCAGCAGCTTAACCGGACAGGGAGGATGGGTGGGCACTGAAGCTTTCTTT. This sequence encodes CASSLTGQGGWVGTEAFF. Looking up the rest from reference TRBV5-8 and TRBJ1-1 gives the full variable domain: EAGVTQSPTHLIKTRGQQATLRCSPISGHTSVYWYQQALGLGLQFLLWYDEGEERNRGNFPPRFSGRQFPNYSSELNVNALELEDSALYLCASSLTGQGGWVGTEAFFGQGTRLTVV.

With respect to this clone: This CDR3 is missing its conserved last phenylalanine or tryptophan, likely due to a read error. Because the CDR3's place on the DNA is in doubt, the DNA is left out and the CDR3 is given as listed by TCRdb. The rearrangement uses TRBV21-1 and TRBJ1-2. TRBV21-1 represents a pseudogene. The CDR3 totals 13 residues, both ends included. The CDR3 protein is CASSKLSMVVRLV.

The CDR3 here is CASSLRTSGEETQYF. CDR3 bases: TGTGCCAGCAGCTTAAGGACTAGCGGGGAAGAGACCCAGTACTTC. The V and J genes are TRBV7-2 and TRBJ2-5; 12 nucleotides match TRBD2. Germline V gene lookup returns CDR1 SGHTA and CDR2 FQGNSA. V was clipped by 2 bases and J by 3 bases; unmatched bases: 1. This CDR3 has 15 amino acids.

The chain is built from TRBV29-1 and TRBJ2-3; perhaps TRBD2 as D (5 bases). V was trimmed by 7 bases and J by 4 bases, leaving 12 bases between them. This CDR3 region has 12 residues. Per the germline V gene, CDR1 is SQVTM and CDR2 is ANQGSEA. CDR3 amino acids: CSARVGADTQYF. In DNA, the CDR3 is TGCAGCGCCAGAGTGGGAGCAGATACGCAGTATTTT.

The chain links TRBV18 to TRBJ1-1; the D is unclear. The germline V gene has CDR1 KGHSH and CDR2 LQKENI. The CDR3 is 14 residues long. V lost 5 bases and J lost 4, with 14 bases in between. Here the CDR3 DNA reads TGTGCCAGCTCATCGGACGGACTGGGCACTGAAGCTTTCTTT. Its translation is CASSSDGLGTEAFF.

This rearrangement joins TRBV19 to TRBJ2-5; perhaps TRBD2 as D (6 bases). The germline V and J ends were trimmed by 9 bases and 7 bases, with 21 bases remaining between them. Per germline, CDR1 LNHDA and CDR2 SQIVND (reference sequence). This CDR3 is 14 amino acids long. CDR3 region: CASKRELNAGTQYF. CDR3 in DNA: TGTGCCAGCAAACGGGAGCTCAACGCGGGGACCCAGTACTTC.

This sequence joins TRBV5-1 and TRBJ1-2, with D possibly TRBD1 on 6 matching bases. Trimming shortened V by 6 bases and J by 8 bases, and 14 bases separated the two germline ends. The CDR3 loop spans 12 amino acids. CDR1 is SGHRS and CDR2 is YFSETQ in the germline V gene. The CDR3 region has the DNA TGCGCCAGCATGGGGGCAGCGGGAGGCTACACCTTC. Amino acid sequence: CASMGAAGGYTF.

V and J are TRBV2 and TRBJ1-5, with 9 bases that match TRBD1. Germline assignment: CDR1 SNHLY and CDR2 FYNNEI. V lost 0 bases and J lost 7; bases outside the gene matches: 4. The CDR3 is 15 residues long. The CDR3 sequence: CASSEAGQGGQPQHF. In nucleotides, the CDR3 is TGTGCCAGCAGTGAAGCGGGACAGGGAGGACAGCCCCAGCATTTT.

Written as DNA, the CDR3 is TGCAGCGCCCTACTAGCGGGGGGGTCTTCATTAACGGATACGCAGTATTTT. Translating it yields CSALLAGGSSLTDTQYF. V usage is TRBV29-1 and J usage is TRBJ2-3; 13 bases are a match to TRBD2. The V gene end was trimmed by 7 bases and the J gene end by 6 bases; junction bases not matched to a gene: 16. Germline V gene sequence: CDR1 SQVTM, CDR2 ANQGSEA. This CDR3 comprises 17 residues.

The rearrangement uses TRBV15 and TRBJ2-1; 10 bases are shared with TRBD2. The CDR3 sequence is 16 residues long. Germline V gene lookup returns CDR1 LNHNV and CDR2 YYDKDF (reference sequence). V lost 8 bases and J lost 0; bases outside the gene matches: 7. In DNA, the CDR3 is TGTGCCACCCTGCTAGCGGGGGCGAGCTCCTACAATGAGCAGTTCTTC. Its translation is CATLLAGASSYNEQFF. The full variable domain, completed using reference TRBV15 and TRBJ2-1, is DAMVIQNPRYQVTQFGKPVTLSCSQTLNHNVMYWYQQKSSQAPKLLFHYYDKDFNNEADTPDNFQSRRPNTSFCFLDIRSPGLGDTAMYLCATLLAGASSYNEQFFGPGTRLTVL.

A single count supports this clone. The genes are TRBV30 and TRBJ1-3, with D uncertain. The CDR3 runs 12 residues. The germline V and J ends were trimmed by 0 bases and 6 bases, with 6 bases remaining between them. Germline lookup yields CDR1 GTSNPN and CDR2 SVGIG (reference sequence). CDR3 DNA: TGTGCCTGGAGTGTACATGTAAACACCATATATTTT. Encoded protein: CAWSVHVNTIYF.

The genes are TRBV29-1 and TRBJ1-5; 9 nucleotides match TRBD1. V shed 5 bases, J shed 2 bases, and the junction held 10 bases outside the gene matches. The CDR3 runs to 16 residues. Germline CDR1 is SQVTM and CDR2 is ANQGSEA. The CDR3 sequence is CSVCRTGDLGNQPQHF. CDR3 in DNA: TGCAGCGTTTGTAGGACAGGGGATTTGGGCAATCAGCCCCAGCATTTT.

The chain's CDR3 is CALQGGSYNEQFF. The DNA of the CDR3 is TGTGCCTTACAGGGGGGCTCCTACAATGAGCAGTTCTTC. The J gene is TRBJ2-1, the V gene TRBV28; TRBD1 matches at 8 bases. The CDR3 length is 13 residues. V shed 11 bases, J shed 0 bases, and the junction held 3 bases outside the gene matches. Germline CDR1 and CDR2: MDHEN and SYDVKM.

J is TRBJ1-6 and V is TRBV4-1; 8 bases are a match to TRBD1. The CDR3 length is 16 residues. The germline gives CDR1 MGHRA, CDR2 YSYEKL. The J segment lost 5 bases and the V segment lost 5 bases, leaving 8 bases of the junction unmatched. The CDR3 coding sequence is TGCGCCAGCAGCGGACAGGGTTTAGTGAATAATTCACCCCTCCACTTT. Translation: CASSGQGLVNNSPLHF.

The sample holds one count of this clone. The chain employs TRBV28 and TRBJ2-3, with 7 positions matching TRBD2. The germline V gene has CDR1 MDHEN and CDR2 SYDVKM. CDR3 length: 12 residues. The CDR3 sequence: CGARGSTDTQYF. The CDR3 region has the DNA TGTGGGGCGCGGGGGAGCACAGATACGCAGTATTTT.